These T cell receptor beta chains were read from a single sample in a study of CD8 T cells in ankylosing spondylitis. TCRdb analysed the 5' RACE reads with MiXCR anew, one entry per CDR3 protein. The sample gives a few hundred thousand distinct CDR3 sequences, around 18% of which show up once; about 44% is in the top ten. The sequenced sample was blood, either unsorted or a sorted T cell fraction (not recorded which). The receptor set was obtained from a male donor with ankylosing spondylitis. The CDR3 runs from the conserved cysteine through the conserved F or W. The order of the fields is V gene, J gene, D gene, clone size, CDR3 DNA, CDR3 protein. D genes are given only for firm matches. Rows give clone size only sometimes, using once, few, many, or a class for an expanded clone.

TRBV2	TRBJ1-1	TRBD1	-	TGTGCCAGCAGTCCCGGGGGAGGGGGCCCGCCTGAAGCTTTCTTT	CASSPGGGGPPEAFF
TRBV11-1	TRBJ2-1	TRBD2	-	TGTGCCAGCAGCTGGGGGGGATACAATGAGCAGTTCTTC	CASSWGGYNEQFF
TRBV15	TRBJ2-7	TRBD1	few	TGTGCCACCAGCACTGGGACAGACAGCTGGGAGCAGTACTTC	CATSTGTDSWEQYF
TRBV11-2	TRBJ2-4	-	few	TGTGCCAGCAGCCGACCGGGGGACAAAAACATTCAGTACTTC	CASSRPGDKNIQYF
TRBV7-9	TRBJ2-7	TRBD1	-	TGTGCCAGCAGCCCGGACAGGGCCGATTACGAGCAGTACTTC	CASSPDRADYEQYF
TRBV18	TRBJ2-1	-	-	TGTGCCAGCTCACCAATCCCCAAGGCTGAGCAGTTCTTC	CASSPIPKAEQFF
TRBV19	TRBJ2-1	-	few	TGTGCCAGTAGTATATTGGCTAGCAGATACTACAATGAGCAGTTCTTC	CASSILASRYYNEQFF
TRBV29-1	TRBJ2-7	-	few	TGCAGCGTTGACACAGGGTACGAGCAGTACTTC	CSVDTGYEQYF
TRBV7-9	TRBJ2-5	-	-	TGTGCCAGCAGCTTAAGTGTTCAGATCAGCCAAGAGACCCAGTACTTC	CASSLSVQISQETQYF
TRBV20-1	TRBJ2-7	TRBD1	many	TGCAGTGCTAGAGAGACAGGGGGCTACGAGCAGTACTTC	CSARETGGYEQYF
TRBV12-3/TRBV12-4	TRBJ2-5	-	-	TGTGCCAGCAGTGGCGACGGAGGGAAGCAAGAGACCCAGTACTTC	CASSGDGGKQETQYF
TRBV7-9	TRBJ2-2	TRBD2	few	TGTGCCAGCAGCCCGGGACTAGTGGCCGGGGAGCTGTTTTTT	CASSPGLVAGELFF
TRBV30	TRBJ2-7	-	few	TGTGCCTGGAGTGACGGAAGCTCCTACGAGCAGTACTTC	CAWSDGSSYEQYF
TRBV7-6	TRBJ2-1	-	few	TGTGCCAGCAGCTTAGCCCCCCAGCAAAACCATGAGCAGTTCTTC	CASSLAPQQNHEQFF
TRBV13	TRBJ1-3	-	few	TGTGCCAGCACCATAACCGGGGGCCCCAACACCATATATTTT	CASTITGGPNTIYF
TRBV12-3/TRBV12-4	TRBJ2-2	TRBD1	few	TGTGCCAGCTCCCCGGGACAGGGGAGCGGGGAGCTGTTTTTT	CASSPGQGSGELFF